This T cell receptor beta chain was sequenced in a study of T cells in Graves' hyperthyroidism and ophthalmopathy. Across the study: Peripheral blood samples were taken at initial diagnosis, prior to any treatment.

The CDR3 is 16 residues long. With 11 bases removed from V and 4 bases from J, the gap between germline ends came to 26 bases. Germline CDR1 MNHEY, CDR2 SMNVEV (reference sequence). The CDR3 regions of TCR beta were amplified from RNA transcripts. The primer set for the first-round RT-PCR of the TCR CDR3 was HTBI. TCRdb analysed the multiplex PCR reads with MiXCR anew, one entry per CDR3 protein. The table shows 200,000 or so distinct CDR3 sequences, with about a sixth occurring only once. The sample consisted of blood. The V and J genes are TRBV27 and TRBJ1-2, with D unresolved. This receptor was obtained from a woman between 50 and 59 years old with Graves' hyperthyroidism. For the CDR3, the DNA is TGTGCCGGCGGATTCTGGAAGAAGACGGAAATCTATGGCTACACCTTC. It encodes CAGGFWKKTEIYGYTF.